One T cell receptor (beta chain) is described in this entry. The source of the sample is a study of T cells expressing NK-cell markers. TCRdb re-called the 5' RACE reads and shows each CDR3 protein once, DNA omitted. The sample table sets out 550,000 or so distinct CDR3 sequences. Germline CDR1 is MGHDK and CDR2 is SYGVNS. This CDR3 comprises 14 residues. The gene calls are TRBV25-1 and TRBJ2-3; TCRdb calls TRBD1, which cannot be checked without DNA. This sequence originates from a man younger than 35 in good health. Sequenced: blood T cells: a sorted CD56 or NKG2C T cell subset, CD4+ or CD8+ T cells, or bulk PBMC T cells (not recorded which). CDR3 sequence reads: CASRHPWGTDTQYF. The variable domain in full, completed from reference TRBV25-1 and TRBJ2-3, reads EADIYQTPRYLVIGTGKKITLECSQTMGHDKMYWYQQDPGMELHLIHYSYGVNSTEKGDLSSESTVSRIRTEHFPLTLESARPSHTSQYLCASRHPWGTDTQYFGPGTRLTVL.